Ten or more counts support the clone carrying this T cell receptor (beta chain). The data were taken from a study of CD4 and CD8 cells across lung adenocarcinoma regions. The patients had localized lung adenocarcinoma, a non-small cell subtype. A single record per CDR3 protein comes from TCRdb applying MiXCR to the PCR reads. The data hold approximately 24,000 distinct CDR3 sequences, with almost 50% observed a single time. The CDR3 has 14 residues. With V trimmed by 6 bases and J by 0 bases, 4 bases remained unmatched. This sequence originates from a male donor with lung adenocarcinoma. The CD4 and CD8 labels of this study may be unreliable. Specimen: CD8+ T cells from the center of a lung tumor. The V call is TRBV12-3 or TRBV12-4, the J call TRBJ2-5, with 7 bases matching TRBD2. The CDR3 region has the DNA TGTGCCAGCAGCCTCGGGACTAACCAAGAGACCCAGTACTTC. Its protein is CASSLGTNQETQYF.